The clone carrying this TCR beta chain came up a few times. Per germline, CDR1 SGHNT and CDR2 YENEEA. The J segment lost 0 bases and the V segment lost 2 bases, leaving 8 bases of the junction unmatched. CDR3 length equals 18 residues. This sample is part of a study of blood T cells in healthy people across ages. The use of a sample-barcoded 5' primer and a J-beta primer mix characterized a second PCR of roughly 7 to 12 cycles. A single record per CDR3 protein comes from TCRdb applying MiXCR to the 5' RACE reads. The table lists about 780,000 distinct CDR3 sequences, around 45% of them singletons. Source material: blood. This TCR came from a man of 80 years or more in good health. The V and J genes are TRBV11-3 and TRBJ2-1, with 9 bases matching TRBD2. For the CDR3, the DNA is TGTGCCAGCAGCTTATCAGCGGGAGGACCTCTCTCCTACAATGAGCAGTTCTTC. It translates to CASSLSAGGPLSYNEQFF.